This is a list of T cell receptor beta chains from one sample in a study of blood T cell repertoires in COVID-19. Assay used: immunoSEQ multiplex PCR; TCRdb lists only in-frame clones, some missing. The sample shows over 150,000 clones, around four fifths of them seen only once. Sequencing was done on a sample of peripheral blood. The receptors stem from an elderly woman with COVID-19, enrolled during active disease. CDR3s include the opening cysteine and the closing phenylalanine or tryptophan. D genes are given only for firm matches. Clone sizes are given selectively: once, few, many, or a class where the clone is expanded.

>TRBD1|TRBV3-1/TRBV3-2|TRBJ2-2|.
TGTGCCAGCAGCCAATGGGGACCGGGACAGGGGGCGCGTAGCGGGAGTACCGGGGAGCTGTTTTTT
CASSQWGPGQGARSGSTGELFF
>.|TRBV18|TRBJ1-3|.
TGTGCCAGCTCACCCCCTCCAGGGACTGGAAACACCATATATTTT
CASSPPPGTGNTIYF
>.|TRBV7-9|TRBJ1-1|.
TGTGCCAGCAGCTTTCTCGCGGGGGGGACTGAAGCTTTCTTT
CASSFLAGGTEAFF
>TRBD2|TRBV29-1|TRBJ2-1|.
TGCAGCGTTGGGGCGGTTCGGGGGGGCCTGTTCTTC
CSVGAVRGGLFF
>.|TRBV10-3|TRBJ2-2|.
TGTGCCATCAGAACCGGACAGTCGGGGCCCGGGGAGCTGTTTTTT
CAIRTGQSGPGELFF
>TRBD1|TRBV15|TRBJ2-1|.
TGTGCCACCAGCACCCCGGGACAGGGGGCCCGCAATGAGCAGTTCTTC
CATSTPGQGARNEQFF
>.|TRBV7-9|TRBJ2-1|few
TGTGCCAGCAGCTTACAGGGAGGCTCCTACAATGAGCAGTTCTTC
CASSLQGGSYNEQFF
>.|TRBV11-2|TRBJ2-5|.
TGTGCCAGCAGCGCCGACAGGCAAGAGACCCAGTACTTC
CASSADRQETQYF
>TRBD1|TRBV11-3|TRBJ2-7|few
TGTGCCAGCAGCTTAGGGCTTGGGACAGCTAACGAGCAGTACTTC
CASSLGLGTANEQYF
>TRBD2|TRBV5-6|TRBJ2-2|.
TGTGCCAGCAGCCCCGGGGGGGGTTGGTATAACACCGGGGAGCTGTTTTTT
CASSPGGGWYNTGELFF
>.|TRBV9|TRBJ2-2|.
TGTGCCAGCGAGCACGGCGGCAACACCGGGGAGCTGTTTTTT
CASEHGGNTGELFF
>TRBD1|TRBV5-1|TRBJ1-4|.
TGCGCCAGCAGCCCCTCCGGGACAGGGGAAAAACTGTTTTTT
CASSPSGTGEKLFF
>.|TRBV7-6|TRBJ2-7|many
TGTGCCAGCAGCGCGGGACCAAATTACGAGCAGTACTTC
CASSAGPNYEQYF
>.|TRBV12-3/TRBV12-4|TRBJ1-1|.
TGTGCCAGCAGTTTAACCGGGAACACTGAAGCTTTCTTT
CASSLTGNTEAFF
>.|TRBV18|TRBJ1-2|few
TGTGCCAGCTCACCACGGAGCGGCTATGGCTACACCTTC
CASSPRSGYGYTF
>TRBD1|TRBV2|TRBJ1-4|.
TGTGCCACTATACAGGGGAGCGGTAATGAAAAACTGTTTTTT
CATIQGSGNEKLFF
>.|TRBV7-3|TRBJ2-1|.
TGTGCCAGCAGCTTCCGGGCGACAGGCAGGCACAATGAGCAGTTCTTC
CASSFRATGRHNEQFF
>.|TRBV6-5|TRBJ1-2|.
TGTGCCAGCAGTTACAATCAGGGGACGGATGGCTACACCTTC
CASSYNQGTDGYTF
>TRBD2|TRBV5-1|TRBJ2-7|once
TGCGCCACCGGCCTAGCGGGAGGGGACTACGAGCAGTACTTC
CATGLAGGDYEQYF
>TRBD1|TRBV3-1/TRBV3-2|TRBJ1-4|.
TGTGCCAGCAGCCGACAGGGCTTTGAAAAACTGTTTTTT
CASSRQGFEKLFF
>.|TRBV15|TRBJ1-1|.
TGTGCCACCAGACCTGGACAGATGAACACTGAAGCTTTCTTT
CATRPGQMNTEAFF
>.|TRBV7-3|TRBJ1-6|.
TGTGCCAGCAGCTTTCAGGGGAACTATAATTCACCCCTCCACTTT
CASSFQGNYNSPLHF
>TRBD1|TRBV29-1|TRBJ2-7|.
TGCAGCGGGGGGACAGGGGTCAAGCAGTACTTC
CSGGTGVKQYF
>.|TRBV5-1|TRBJ2-3|.
TGCGCCAGCAGCTTGGGTGATAGTTTTTCCGATACGCAGTATTTT
CASSLGDSFSDTQYF
>.|TRBV20-1|TRBJ1-1|.
TGCAGTGCTAGTAGCGGCACTGAAGCTTTCTTT
CSASSGTEAFF
>TRBD1|TRBV28|TRBJ1-2|.
TGTGCCAGCAGAGCTCCGACAGGGGTTCCTTCTGGCTACACCTTC
CASRAPTGVPSGYTF
>.|TRBV28|TRBJ1-3|many
TGTGCCAGCAGCCCCGGAGGTGGACAGATCTCTGGAAACACCATATATTTT
CASSPGGGQISGNTIYF
>TRBD2|TRBV10-3|TRBJ2-1|.
TGTGCCGCGGGGAGGGAACTAAACAATGAGCAGTTCTTC
CAAGRELNNEQFF
>TRBD2|TRBV2|TRBJ2-3|.
TGTGCCAGCAGGAGCCCCAGCGGGGGGGGCACAGATACGCAGTATTTT
CASRSPSGGGTDTQYF
>.|TRBV19|TRBJ2-7|.
TGTGCCAGTGGAAGCCTACCCGGGTACGGCGGGGCCTACGAGCAGTACTTC
CASGSLPGYGGAYEQYF
>.|TRBV6-5|TRBJ1-2|.
TGTGCCAGCAGCCCCATGAATAACCAGGGATTTGGCTACACCTTC
CASSPMNNQGFGYTF
>TRBD2|TRBV3-1/TRBV3-2|TRBJ2-1|once
TGTGCCAGCAGCCAAGTTAGTGGGAGTTCTACTAGCGTCAATGAGCAGTTCTTC
CASSQVSGSSTSVNEQFF
>.|TRBV3-1/TRBV3-2|TRBJ2-3|.
TGTGCCAGCAGGGGGGGGCGCACAGATACGCAGTATTTT
CASRGGRTDTQYF
>TRBD2|TRBV9|TRBJ2-5|.
TGTGCCAGCAGCGTAGAGTCCACTAGCGGGAGTTCCCAGTACTTC
CASSVESTSGSSQYF
>.|TRBV18|TRBJ2-7|.
TGTGCCAGCTCACCGCGACAGGAACTCTACGAGCAGTACTTC
CASSPRQELYEQYF
>TRBD1|TRBV20-1|TRBJ1-2|.
TGCAGTGCCAAGACAGGGCTTGGCTACACCTTC
CSAKTGLGYTF
>.|TRBV14|TRBJ2-7|.
TGTGCCAGCAGCCCAACCCGGCGGGACGACGAGCAGTACTTC
CASSPTRRDDEQYF
>.|TRBV18|TRBJ2-5|.
TGTGCCAGCTCACCACCGACAGGGGAGGGGGAGACCCAGTACTTC
CASSPPTGEGETQYF
>.|TRBV10-1|TRBJ2-1|.
TGCGCCAGCAGTCGGGGGATCGGGCCCTACAATGAGCAGTTCTTC
CASSRGIGPYNEQFF
>.|TRBV9|TRBJ1-2|.
TGTGCCAGCAGCGTAGACCCGGCGGGATCCAACTATGGCTACACCTTC
CASSVDPAGSNYGYTF
>TRBD2|TRBV28|TRBJ2-7|.
TGTGCCAGCAGTTCGGCTAGCGGGATGTCCTACGAGCAGTACTTC
CASSSASGMSYEQYF
>.|TRBV9|TRBJ2-1|.
TGTGCCAGCAGCGCAGTCTCGGCTAGCGATGAGCAGTTCTTC
CASSAVSASDEQFF
>.|TRBV5-4|TRBJ1-2|.
TGTGCCAGCAGCTTAGAACACCGTGGCTACACCTTC
CASSLEHRGYTF
>.|TRBV18|TRBJ1-1|.
TGTGCCAGCTCACGAGAGTTTGAAGCTTTCTTT
CASSREFEAFF
>TRBD1|TRBV6-5|TRBJ1-2|.
TGTGCCAGCACACGGGACAGCTCAACTAACTATGGCTACACCTTC
CASTRDSSTNYGYTF
>.|TRBV6-5|TRBJ1-4|.
TGTGCCAGCAGGGACTACAGTGCAACTAATGAAAAACTGTTTTTT
CASRDYSATNEKLFF
>TRBD2|TRBV5-3|TRBJ2-3|.
TGTGCCAGAAGCTTGGCCCGGGGGGTCCACACAGATACGCAGTATTTT
CARSLARGVHTDTQYF
>.|TRBV19|TRBJ1-5|few
TGTGCCAGTAGTCCCCCGGGGTGGGGCGGGGATCAGCCCCAGCATTTT
CASSPPGWGGDQPQHF
>TRBD1|TRBV18|TRBJ2-2|.
TGTGCCAGCTCACTTCCAGGGGGCACCGGGGAGCTGTTTTTT
CASSLPGGTGELFF
>.|TRBV1|TRBJ2-1|.
TGCACCAGCACCCCAAAAGAGGTTTCCTACAATGAGCAGTTCTTC
CTSTPKEVSYNEQFF
>TRBD2|TRBV7-8|TRBJ2-3|.
TGTGCCAGCGCCCGCACTAGCGGCGACACAGATACGCAGTATTTT
CASARTSGDTDTQYF
>.|TRBV12-3/TRBV12-4|TRBJ2-7|few
TGTGCCAGCAGGGAGGGCTACGAGCAGTACTTC
CASREGYEQYF